This T cell receptor (beta chain) was sequenced for a study of cytomegalovirus exposure and HLA in healthy donors. The study's findings and limits: Segments of the TCR beta V type were, in most cases, productive about 87% or about 30% of the time in an earlier analysis. Later analysis reportedly placed an Asian-associated ancestry cluster below the roughly 690-donor mean in N-insertions.

For this clone: The antigen remains unidentified.

Trimming removed 6 bases at V and 0 bases at J, with 9 bases between. This CDR3 region has 13 residues. Germline-derived CDR1 and CDR2 are SNHLY and FYNNEI. With 60 Vbeta and 13 Jbeta primers, the PCR was carried out. Methods used by the authors: Later work found roughly 80 million unique TCR beta chains, with 9.5 million to 12 million shared. Profiled with immunoSEQ multiplex PCR; TCRdb holds only in-frame clones, not every one. V and J calls plus clone size are reproduced from that table; the DNA served to infer D and trimming. The repertoire holds roughly 130,000 clones, with roughly 80% as singletons.

The specimen sequenced was PBMCs. The chain is built from TRBV2 and TRBJ2-7, with D tentatively TRBD2 (5 bases). This clonotype was obtained from a man aged 35 to 55 in good health and CMV-seronegative. This CDR3 reads CASRGGISYEQYF. The CDR3 DNA reads as TGTGCCAGCAGAGGAGGAATCTCCTACGAGCAGTACTTC.